This T cell receptor beta chain was observed in a study of blood T cell repertoires in COVID-19. At the level of the study: Nucleic acid was either cDNA or gDNA, and it came from T cells, B-cell-depleted T cells, or PBMCs.

TCRdb keeps only in-frame clones here, not all; method: immunoSEQ multiplex PCR. This sample has more than 110,000 clones, with about 79% found just once. The CDR3 runs to 16 residues. CDR1 is MDHEN and CDR2 is SYDVKM in the germline V gene. Trimming stripped 3 bases from V and 0 bases from J, with 9 bases between. The sample was peripheral blood. The TCR sequence derives from an elderly woman with active or convalescent COVID-19. This rearrangement joins TRBV28 to TRBJ1-6, with D unresolved. In DNA, the CDR3 is TGTGCCAGCAGTTTTCTAAGGAGCTCCTATAATTCACCCCTCCACTTT. Translating it yields CASSFLRSSYNSPLHF.